Listed here are 20 T cell receptor beta chains from one sample, sequenced in a study of T cells after posttransplantation cyclophosphamide. Assay: immunoSEQ multiplex PCR; the TCRdb copy retains only in-frame clones and omits some. This table holds fewer than 35,000 clones with no singletons; the top ten claim less than 5%. Sequencing used PBMCs. Receptor source: a woman aged 30 to 39 in good health and a related stem cell transplant donor.

This clone was detected many times. The chain employs TRBV7-9 and TRBJ1-1; D is uncertain. CDR3 length: 16 residues. Germline lookup yields CDR1 SEHNR and CDR2 FQNEAQ (reference sequence). V was clipped by 1 base and J by 1 base, with 13 bases between them. Written as DNA, the CDR3 is TGTGCCAGCAGCTTAGGGAAAGTTTGGGCGAACACTGAAGCTTTCTTT. Its translation: CASSLGKVWANTEAFF.

Many counts were recorded for this clone. The CDR3 loop is CASTGTYGYTF. CDR3 sequence (DNA): TGTGCCAGCACCGGGACATATGGCTACACCTTC. This sequence joins TRBV28 and TRBJ1-2, with D possibly being TRBD1 (6 bases). This CDR3 has 11 residues. Germline CDR1 reads MDHEN; CDR2 reads SYDVKM. V shed 7 bases and J shed 5 bases, with 8 bases lying between them.

This clone was seen at least ten times. V usage is TRBV7-2 and J usage is TRBJ2-3; 8 nucleotides agree with TRBD2. This CDR3 comprises 16 residues. Trimming at V came to 2 bases and at J to 3 bases, leaving 7 bases not matched to a gene. Germline V gives CDR1 SGHTA, CDR2 FQGNSA. The CDR3 loop reads CASSLTGGASTDTQYF. The CDR3 DNA sequence: TGTGCCAGCAGCTTAACCGGGGGGGCATCAACAGATACGCAGTATTTT.

This clone was detected many times. The chain links TRBV19 to TRBJ2-1; TRBD1 aligns across 9 bases. The CDR3 consists of 14 residues. CDR1 LNHDA and CDR2 SQIVND come from the germline V gene (reference sequence). V lost 6 bases and J lost 5; bases outside the gene matches: 5. The CDR3 is CASRGTGINNEQFF. CDR3 nucleotides: TGTGCCAGTAGGGGGACAGGGATTAACAATGAGCAGTTCTTC.

This clone has ten or more counts. This sequence joins TRBV19 and TRBJ2-3; 8 bases line up with TRBD2. The CDR3 covers 15 residues. V shed 4 bases, J shed 11 bases, and the junction held 14 bases outside the gene matches. Looked up from germline, CDR1 is LNHDA and CDR2 is SQIVND (reference sequence). The CDR3 region is CASSKEAGGGYGQYF. The CDR3 DNA is TGTGCCAGTAGTAAAGAGGCGGGGGGCGGATATGGGCAGTATTTT.

This clone was counted many times. The V and J genes are TRBV6-1 and TRBJ2-5; 11 nucleotides match TRBD2. The CDR3 loop spans 15 amino acids. Looked up from germline, CDR1 is MNHNS and CDR2 is SASEGT. The junction had 4 bases not matched to a gene; V was cut back by 6 bases and J by 1 base. The CDR3 is CASSGLAGTQETQYF. CDR3 nucleotides: TGTGCCAGCAGCGGACTAGCGGGTACCCAAGAGACCCAGTACTTC.

This clone appeared many times. The chain uses TRBV6-5 and TRBJ1-1, with TRBD1 identical over 7 bases. Unmatched junction bases numbered 5, after V lost 6 bases and J lost 4 bases. The CDR3 extends over 13 amino acids. Germline V gene lookup returns CDR1 MNHEY and CDR2 SVGAGI. The CDR3 sequence is CASRLQGFTEAFF. The CDR3 DNA reads as TGTGCCAGCAGACTACAGGGGTTCACTGAAGCTTTCTTT.

This clone was detected a few times. J is TRBJ2-7 and V is TRBV29-1, with 9 bases identical to TRBD1. V lost 5 bases to trimming and J lost 5 bases; unmatched junction nucleotides: 10. CDR1 and CDR2 from the germline V gene are SQVTM and ANQGSEA. This CDR3 has 14 residues. The CDR3 loop reads CSVINRGRKDEQYF. As DNA, the CDR3 is TGCAGCGTTATAAACAGGGGGCGTAAGGACGAGCAGTACTTC.

This clone was seen many times. The chain has TRBV7-2 and TRBJ1-5, with TRBD1 identical over 8 bases. The CDR3 totals 16 residues. V shed 5 bases, J shed 7 bases, and the junction held 13 bases outside the gene matches. Germline assignment: CDR1 SGHTA and CDR2 FQGNSA. DNA for the CDR3: TGTGCCAGCAGCCTCCATTCGACAGGGGCACGACAGCCCCAGCATTTT. This codes for CASSLHSTGARQPQHF.

This clone was seen repeatedly, ten times or more. The V and J genes are TRBV4-3 and TRBJ2-1; unclear D gene. CDR3 size: 13 residues. Trimming removed 0 bases at V and 6 bases at J, with 6 bases between. CDR1 and CDR2 from the germline V gene are LGHNA and YSLEER. CDR3 protein: CASSQDGGNEQFF. Here the CDR3 DNA reads TGCGCCAGCAGCCAAGACGGTGGCAATGAGCAGTTCTTC.

The sample holds many counts of this clone. The chain couples TRBV4-3 to TRBJ1-6, with a possible D match to TRBD1 (5 bases). CDR1 and CDR2 (germline): LGHNA, YSLEER. V lost 4 bases, J lost 6 bases, and 7 bases lay in between. This CDR3 is built from 13 residues. CDR3 protein: CASSPGSNSPLHF. Written as DNA, the CDR3 is TGCGCCAGCAGCCCAGGGAGTAATTCACCCCTCCACTTT.

In this sample, this clone turned up a few times. This chain joins TRBV5-6 and TRBJ2-5; TRBD2 matches 11 bases. This CDR3 is built from 17 residues. V lost 4 bases and J lost 4; bases outside the gene matches: 12. The germline V gene has CDR1 SGHDT and CDR2 YYEEEE. DNA of the CDR3: TGTGCCAGCAGCAAACGTAGCGGGGGGGCTTGGGTAGAGACCCAGTACTTC. Its translation is CASSKRSGGAWVETQYF.

The chain joins TRBV30 to TRBJ1-4; no definite D call. Per the germline V gene, CDR1 is GTSNPN and CDR2 is SVGIG (reference sequence). V lost 1 base to trimming and J lost 4 bases, with 10 bases between them. The CDR3 sequence is 14 residues long. CDR3 loop: CAWSGGTGNEKLFF. The CDR3 coding sequence is TGTGCCTGGAGTGGTGGTACTGGTAATGAAAAACTGTTTTTT.

Many counts were recorded for this clone. This chain links TRBV4-2 with TRBJ1-5, with TRBD1 as a possible D gene (5 bases). Per germline, CDR1 LGHNA and CDR2 YNFKEQ. This CDR3 spans 15 amino acids. V was trimmed by 3 bases and J by 2 bases, leaving 11 bases between them. The CDR3 is CASSQGGVGNQPQHF. Here the CDR3 DNA reads TGTGCCAGCAGCCAGGGGGGGGTTGGCAATCAGCCCCAGCATTTT.

This clone was picked up many times. CDR3 bases: TGCGCCAGCAGCCCTCGGACTAGCGGGGCCGGGGAGCTGTTTTTT. Translated, it gives CASSPRTSGAGELFF. The chain joins TRBV4-3 to TRBJ2-2; TRBD2 aligns across 12 bases. The CDR3 length is 15 residues. With 4 bases clipped from V and 6 bases from J, the junction kept 3 bases outside the gene matches. In germline, CDR1 is LGHNA, CDR2 YSLEER.

This clone was detected a few times. The rearrangement uses TRBV9 and TRBJ1-2; no firm D call. V was cut by 1 base and J by 4 bases, with 8 bases left in between. The CDR3 extends over 13 amino acids. Germline lookup yields CDR1 SGDLS and CDR2 YYNGEE. The CDR3 loop reads CASSVSGSYGYTF. CDR3 DNA sequence: TGTGCCAGCAGCGTAAGCGGGTCCTATGGCTACACCTTC.

In its sample, this clone was seen many times. The J gene is TRBJ2-3, the V gene TRBV12-3 or TRBV12-4, with 10 positions matching TRBD2. The CDR3 covers 15 residues. The J segment lost 2 bases and the V segment lost 6 bases, leaving 5 bases of the junction unmatched. The CDR3 DNA follows: TGTGCCAGCAGGAGGACTAGCGGCTTCACAGATACGCAGTATTTT. It yields the protein CASRRTSGFTDTQYF.

This clone came up many times. The CDR3 is CASSSTIRTGLDNEQFF. In nucleotides, the CDR3 is TGTGCCAGCAGTTCTACGATCCGGACAGGGTTAGACAATGAGCAGTTCTTC. This chain uses TRBV27 with TRBJ2-1, with 8 bases identical to TRBD1. The germline V gene encodes CDR1 MNHEY and CDR2 SMNVEV (reference sequence). This CDR3 comprises 17 residues. V lost 4 bases, J lost 5 bases, and 13 bases stayed unmatched.

This clone was seen many times. The chain links TRBV6-1 to TRBJ1-2; D gene unclear. The CDR3 has 12 residues. The V gene lost 2 bases and the J gene lost 5 bases, with 6 bases spanning the gap. Germline loops: CDR1 MNHNS, CDR2 SASEGT. CDR3 in amino acids: CASSEPTYGYTF. In DNA, the CDR3 is TGTGCCAGCAGTGAACCCACATATGGCTACACCTTC.

This clone was recorded many times. This sequence joins TRBV12-3 or TRBV12-4 and TRBJ1-4; D perhaps matches TRBD1 (6 bases). Trimming pared 6 bases from V and 3 bases from J, leaving 14 bases between. This CDR3 contains 15 residues. As DNA, the CDR3 is TGTGCCAGCAGCGGCAGGGGAACTGCTAATGAAAAACTGTTTTTT. Amino acids: CASSGRGTANEKLFF.